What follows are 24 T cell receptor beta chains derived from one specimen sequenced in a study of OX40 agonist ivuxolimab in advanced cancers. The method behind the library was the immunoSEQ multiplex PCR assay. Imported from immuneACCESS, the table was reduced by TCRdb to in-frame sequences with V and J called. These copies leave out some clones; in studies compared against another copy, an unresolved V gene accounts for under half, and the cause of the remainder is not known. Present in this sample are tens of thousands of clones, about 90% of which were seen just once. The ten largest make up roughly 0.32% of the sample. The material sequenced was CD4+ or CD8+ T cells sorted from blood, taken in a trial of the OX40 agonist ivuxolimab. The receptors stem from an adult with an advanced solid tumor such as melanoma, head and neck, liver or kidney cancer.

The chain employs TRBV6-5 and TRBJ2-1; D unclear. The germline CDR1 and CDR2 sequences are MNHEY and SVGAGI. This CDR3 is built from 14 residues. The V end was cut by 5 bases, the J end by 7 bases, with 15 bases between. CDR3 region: CASSRSTLGNEQFF. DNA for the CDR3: TGTGCCAGCAGTCGATCTACTTTGGGAAATGAGCAGTTCTTC.

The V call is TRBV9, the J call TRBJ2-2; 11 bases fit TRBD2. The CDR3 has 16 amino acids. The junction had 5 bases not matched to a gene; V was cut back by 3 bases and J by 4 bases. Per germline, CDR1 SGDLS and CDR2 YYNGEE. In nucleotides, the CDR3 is TGTGCCAGCAGCGGCCCAGGACTAGCGGGCACCGGGGAGCTGTTTTTT. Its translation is CASSGPGLAGTGELFF.

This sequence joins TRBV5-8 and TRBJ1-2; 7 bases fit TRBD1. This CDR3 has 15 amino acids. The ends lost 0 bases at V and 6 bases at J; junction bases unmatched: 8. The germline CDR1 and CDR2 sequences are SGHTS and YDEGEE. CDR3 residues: CASSLEETGLNGYTF. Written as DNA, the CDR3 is TGTGCCAGCAGCTTGGAGGAGACAGGGCTTAATGGCTACACCTTC.

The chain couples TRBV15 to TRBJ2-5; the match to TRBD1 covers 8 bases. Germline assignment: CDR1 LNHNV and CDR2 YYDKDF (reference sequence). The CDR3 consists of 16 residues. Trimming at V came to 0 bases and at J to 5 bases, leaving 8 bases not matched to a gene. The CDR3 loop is CATSRDRAGGRETQYF. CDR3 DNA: TGTGCCACCAGCAGAGATCGGGCAGGGGGCAGGGAGACCCAGTACTTC.

CDR3 residues: CASSQDPQRYGYTF. CDR3 in DNA: TGCGCCAGCAGCCAAGATCCACAGCGCTATGGCTACACCTTC. This sequence joins TRBV4-1 and TRBJ1-2, with no clear D. CDR1 and CDR2 from the germline V gene are MGHRA and YSYEKL. Between the trimmed V and J ends, which lost 0 bases and 4 bases, there was a span of 9 bases. This CDR3 comprises 14 residues.

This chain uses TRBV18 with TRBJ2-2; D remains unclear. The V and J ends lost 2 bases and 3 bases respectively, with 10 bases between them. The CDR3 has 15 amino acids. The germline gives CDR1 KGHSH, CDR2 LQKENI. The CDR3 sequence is CASSPRQSDTGELFF. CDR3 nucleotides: TGTGCCAGCTCACCAAGGCAGAGTGACACCGGGGAGCTGTTTTTT. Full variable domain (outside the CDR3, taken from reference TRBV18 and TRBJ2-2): NAGVMQNPRHLVRRRGQEARLRCSPMKGHSHVYWYRQLPEEGLKFMVYLQKENIIDESGMPKERFSAEFPKEGPSILRIQQVVRGDSAAYFCASSPRQSDTGELFFGEGSRLTVL.

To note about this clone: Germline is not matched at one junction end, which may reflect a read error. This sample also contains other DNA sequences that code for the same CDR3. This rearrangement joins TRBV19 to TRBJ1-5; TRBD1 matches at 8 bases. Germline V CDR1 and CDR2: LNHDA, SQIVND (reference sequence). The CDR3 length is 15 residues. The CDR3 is CASSTGGWSNQPQHF. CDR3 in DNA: TGTGCCAGCAGTACAGGGGGATGGAGCAATCAGCCCCAGCATTTT. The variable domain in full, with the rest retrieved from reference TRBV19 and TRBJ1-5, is DGGITQSPKYLFRKEGQNVTLSCEQNLNHDAMYWYRQDPGQGLRLIYYSQIVNDFQKGDIAEGYSVSREKKESFPLTVTSAQKNPTAFYLCASSTGGWSNQPQHFGDGTRLSIL.

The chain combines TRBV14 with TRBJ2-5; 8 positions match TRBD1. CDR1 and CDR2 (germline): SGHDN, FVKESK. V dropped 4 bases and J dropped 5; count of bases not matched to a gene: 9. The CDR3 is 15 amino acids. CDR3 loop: CASSRQTGARETQYF. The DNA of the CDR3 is TGTGCCAGCAGCCGCCAGACAGGGGCCCGGGAGACCCAGTACTTC. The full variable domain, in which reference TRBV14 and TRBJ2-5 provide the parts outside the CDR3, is EAGVTQFPSHSVIEKGQTVTLRCDPISGHDNLYWYRRVMGKEIKFLLHFVKESKQDESGMPNNRFLAERTGGTYSTLKVQPAELEDSGVYFCASSRQTGARETQYFGPGTRLLVL.

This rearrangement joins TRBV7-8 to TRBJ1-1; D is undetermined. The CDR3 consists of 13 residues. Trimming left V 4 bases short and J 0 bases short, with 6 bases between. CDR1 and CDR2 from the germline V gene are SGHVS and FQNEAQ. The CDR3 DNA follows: TGTGCCAGCAGCTCGAGATTGAACACTGAAGCTTTCTTT. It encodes CASSSRLNTEAFF.

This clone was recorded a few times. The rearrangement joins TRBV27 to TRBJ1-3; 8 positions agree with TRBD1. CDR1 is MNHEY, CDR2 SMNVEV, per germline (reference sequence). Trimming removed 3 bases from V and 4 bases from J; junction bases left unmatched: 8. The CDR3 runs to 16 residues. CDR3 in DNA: TGTGCCAGCAGTTTCCGCGGACAGGGCGGGGGAAACACCATATATTTT. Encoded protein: CASSFRGQGGGNTIYF.

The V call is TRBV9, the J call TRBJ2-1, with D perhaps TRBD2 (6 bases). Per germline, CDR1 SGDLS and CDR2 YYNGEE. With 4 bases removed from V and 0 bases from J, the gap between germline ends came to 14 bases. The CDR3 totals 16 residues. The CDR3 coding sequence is TGTGCCAGCAGCTCTCGAGTCGGGGGCTCCTACAATGAGCAGTTCTTC. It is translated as CASSSRVGGSYNEQFF.

The CDR3 loop is CASSFHGRPSEQYF. As DNA, the CDR3 is TGTGCCAGCAGTTTCCACGGACGGCCCAGCGAGCAGTACTTC. The chain has TRBV6-5 and TRBJ2-7; no firm D call. The V end was cut by 4 bases, the J end by 6 bases, with 16 bases between. The CDR3 length is 14 residues. The germline gives CDR1 MNHEY, CDR2 SVGAGI.

The CDR3 here is CASSFMRGSFGAREETQYF. The CDR3 region has the DNA TGTGCCAGCAGCTTCATGCGGGGGTCCTTCGGGGCTAGGGAAGAGACCCAGTACTTC. The chain links TRBV5-4 to TRBJ2-5; the match to TRBD2 covers 7 bases. Per the germline V gene, CDR1 is SGHNT and CDR2 is YYREEE (reference sequence). The trim removed 2 bases at V and 3 bases at J, leaving 19 bases unmatched. CDR3 size: 19 residues. The full variable domain, completed using reference TRBV5-4 and TRBJ2-5, is ETGVTQSPTHLIKTRGQQVTLRCSSQSGHNTVSWYQQALGQGPQFIFQYYREEENGRGNFPPRFSGLQFPNYSSELNVNALELDDSALYLCASSFMRGSFGAREETQYFGPGTRLLVL.

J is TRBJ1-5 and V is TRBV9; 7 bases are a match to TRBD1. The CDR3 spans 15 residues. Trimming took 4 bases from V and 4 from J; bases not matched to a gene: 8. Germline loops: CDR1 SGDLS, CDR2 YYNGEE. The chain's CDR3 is CASSYGQGENQPQHF. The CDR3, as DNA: TGTGCCAGCAGCTACGGGCAGGGGGAGAATCAGCCCCAGCATTTT.

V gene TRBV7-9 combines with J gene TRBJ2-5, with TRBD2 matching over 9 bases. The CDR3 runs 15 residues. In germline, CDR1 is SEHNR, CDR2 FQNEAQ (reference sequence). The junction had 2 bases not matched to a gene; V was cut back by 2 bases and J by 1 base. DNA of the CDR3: TGTGCCAGCAGCTTAAGCGGGGGGCTCCAAGAGACCCAGTACTTC. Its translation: CASSLSGGLQETQYF.

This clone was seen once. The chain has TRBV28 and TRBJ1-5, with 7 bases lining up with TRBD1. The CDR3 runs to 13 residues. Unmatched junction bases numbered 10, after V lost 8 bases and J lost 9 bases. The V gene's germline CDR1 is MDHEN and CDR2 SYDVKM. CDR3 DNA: TGTGCCAGCGAAATGGAGACAGGGAGGCCCCAGCATTTT. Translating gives CASEMETGRPQHF.

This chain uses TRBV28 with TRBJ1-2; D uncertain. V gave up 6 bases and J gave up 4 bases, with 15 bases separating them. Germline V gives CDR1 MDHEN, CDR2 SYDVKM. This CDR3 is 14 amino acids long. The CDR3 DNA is TGTGCCAGCAGCCCTAGCCCGGGTGGCTATGGCTACACCTTC. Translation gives CASSPSPGGYGYTF.

CDR3 in DNA: TGTGCCAGCAGTCGGAACACGGGCAATGAGCAGTTCTTC. Translation: CASSRNTGNEQFF. The V gene is TRBV25-1, the J gene TRBJ2-1; no clear D. CDR1 and CDR2 (germline): MGHDK, SYGVNS. V shed 5 bases and J shed 6 bases, with 11 bases lying between them. The CDR3 consists of 13 residues.

The CDR3 bases are TGTGCCAGCAGCTTAGTCACCGGGACAGGGAGTCTCGGGCCACCTGGCTACACCTTC. Amino acids: CASSLVTGTGSLGPPGYTF. The J gene is TRBJ1-2, the V gene TRBV7-2; 9 bases align to TRBD1. The CDR3 has 19 residues. The germline V gene encodes CDR1 SGHTA and CDR2 FQGNSA. V was clipped by 1 base and J by 7 bases; unmatched bases: 19.

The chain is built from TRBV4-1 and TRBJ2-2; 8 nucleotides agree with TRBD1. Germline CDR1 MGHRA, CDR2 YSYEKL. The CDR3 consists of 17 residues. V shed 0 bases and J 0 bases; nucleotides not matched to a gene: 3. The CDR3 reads CASSQDPGQANTGELFF. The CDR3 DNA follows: TGCGCCAGCAGCCAAGATCCGGGACAGGCGAACACCGGGGAGCTGTTTTTT.

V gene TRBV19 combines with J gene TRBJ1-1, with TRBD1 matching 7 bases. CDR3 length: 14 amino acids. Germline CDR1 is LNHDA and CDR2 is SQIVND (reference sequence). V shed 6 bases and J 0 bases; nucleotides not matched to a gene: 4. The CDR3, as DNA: TGTGCCAGTAGCATACAGGGGTTGAACACTGAAGCTTTCTTT. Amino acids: CASSIQGLNTEAFF. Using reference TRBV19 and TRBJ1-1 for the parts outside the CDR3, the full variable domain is DGGITQSPKYLFRKEGQNVTLSCEQNLNHDAMYWYRQDPGQGLRLIYYSQIVNDFQKGDIAEGYSVSREKKESFPLTVTSAQKNPTAFYLCASSIQGLNTEAFFGQGTRLTVV.

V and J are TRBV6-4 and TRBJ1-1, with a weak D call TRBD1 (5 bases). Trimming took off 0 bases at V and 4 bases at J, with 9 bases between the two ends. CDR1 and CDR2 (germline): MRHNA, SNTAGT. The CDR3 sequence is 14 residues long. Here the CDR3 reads CASSDSFRATEAFF. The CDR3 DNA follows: TGTGCCAGCAGTGACTCGTTCAGGGCCACTGAAGCTTTCTTT.

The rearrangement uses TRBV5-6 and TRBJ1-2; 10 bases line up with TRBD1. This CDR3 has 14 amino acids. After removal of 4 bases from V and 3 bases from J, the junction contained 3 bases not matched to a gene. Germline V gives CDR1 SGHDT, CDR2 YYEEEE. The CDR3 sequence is CASSADRGHYGYTF. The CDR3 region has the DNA TGTGCCAGCAGCGCCGACAGGGGGCACTATGGCTACACCTTC.

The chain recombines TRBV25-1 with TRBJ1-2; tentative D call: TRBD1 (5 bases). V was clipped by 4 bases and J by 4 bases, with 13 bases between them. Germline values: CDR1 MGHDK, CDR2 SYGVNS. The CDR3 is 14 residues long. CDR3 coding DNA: TGTGCCAGCAGTGGCCACGGCGGGGGCTATGGCTACACCTTC. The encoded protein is CASSGHGGGYGYTF.